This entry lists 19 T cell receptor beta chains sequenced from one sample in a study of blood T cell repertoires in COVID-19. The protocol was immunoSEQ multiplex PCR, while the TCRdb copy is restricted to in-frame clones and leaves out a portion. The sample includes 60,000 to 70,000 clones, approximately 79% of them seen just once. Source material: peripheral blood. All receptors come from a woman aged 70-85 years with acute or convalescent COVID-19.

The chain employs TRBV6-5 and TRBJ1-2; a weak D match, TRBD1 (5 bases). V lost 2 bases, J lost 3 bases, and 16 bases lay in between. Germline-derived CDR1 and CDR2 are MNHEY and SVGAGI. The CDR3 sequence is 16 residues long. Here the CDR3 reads CASSYTGRAVDYGYTF. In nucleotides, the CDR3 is TGTGCCAGCAGTTACACAGGCCGGGCAGTAGACTATGGCTACACCTTC.

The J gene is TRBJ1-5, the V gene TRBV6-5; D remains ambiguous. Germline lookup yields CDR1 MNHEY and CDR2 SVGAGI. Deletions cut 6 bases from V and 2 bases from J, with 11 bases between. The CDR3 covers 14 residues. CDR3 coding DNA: TGTGCCAGCAGCCCCGCCTATGGCAATCAGCCCCAGCATTTT. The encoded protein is CASSPAYGNQPQHF.

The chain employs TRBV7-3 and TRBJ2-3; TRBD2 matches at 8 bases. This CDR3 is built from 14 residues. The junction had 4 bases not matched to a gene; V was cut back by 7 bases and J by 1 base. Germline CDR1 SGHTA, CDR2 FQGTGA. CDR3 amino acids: CASNLAGGTDTQYF. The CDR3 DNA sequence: TGTGCCAGCAACCTAGCGGGCGGCACAGATACGCAGTATTTT.

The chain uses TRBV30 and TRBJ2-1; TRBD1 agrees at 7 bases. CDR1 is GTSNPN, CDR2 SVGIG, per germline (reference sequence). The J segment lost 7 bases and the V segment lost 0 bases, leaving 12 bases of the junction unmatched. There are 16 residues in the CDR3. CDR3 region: CAWSVGLSGGRNEQFF. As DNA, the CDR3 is TGTGCCTGGAGTGTAGGTTTGTCAGGGGGAAGGAATGAGCAGTTCTTC.

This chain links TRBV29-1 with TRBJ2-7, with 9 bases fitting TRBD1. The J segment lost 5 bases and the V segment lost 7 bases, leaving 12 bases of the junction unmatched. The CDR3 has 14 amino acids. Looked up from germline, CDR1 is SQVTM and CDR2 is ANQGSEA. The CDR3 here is CSGGTGTGLDEQYF. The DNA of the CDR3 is TGCAGCGGTGGAACCGGGACAGGGCTTGACGAGCAGTACTTC.

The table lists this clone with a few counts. The DNA of the CDR3 is TGTGCCAGCAGCTTCGGACTAGCGGGGGTCAACACCGGGGAGCTGTTTTTT. Protein: CASSFGLAGVNTGELFF. The rearrangement uses TRBV9 and TRBJ2-2, with 13 positions matching TRBD2. CDR1 SGDLS and CDR2 YYNGEE come from the germline V gene. CDR3 size: 17 residues. Unmatched junction bases numbered 5, after V lost 4 bases and J lost 2 bases.

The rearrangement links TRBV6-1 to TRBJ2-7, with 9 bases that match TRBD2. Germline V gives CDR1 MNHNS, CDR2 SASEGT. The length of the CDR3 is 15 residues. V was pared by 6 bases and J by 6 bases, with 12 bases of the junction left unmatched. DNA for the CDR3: TGTGCCAGCAGCGCCCGGCCTAGCGGGGAGGGCGAGCAGTACTTC. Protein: CASSARPSGEGEQYF.

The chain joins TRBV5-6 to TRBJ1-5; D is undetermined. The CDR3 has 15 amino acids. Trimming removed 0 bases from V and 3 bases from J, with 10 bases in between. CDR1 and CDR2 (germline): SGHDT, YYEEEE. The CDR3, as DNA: TGTGCCAGCAGCTTGGGTACAGTCTCCAATCAGCCCCAGCATTTT. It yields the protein CASSLGTVSNQPQHF.

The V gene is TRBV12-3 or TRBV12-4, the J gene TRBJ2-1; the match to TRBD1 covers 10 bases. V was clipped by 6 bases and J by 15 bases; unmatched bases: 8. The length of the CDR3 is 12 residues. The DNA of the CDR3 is TGTGCCAGCAGGAGGGGGACAGGGGTGACGTTCTTC. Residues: CASRRGTGVTFF.

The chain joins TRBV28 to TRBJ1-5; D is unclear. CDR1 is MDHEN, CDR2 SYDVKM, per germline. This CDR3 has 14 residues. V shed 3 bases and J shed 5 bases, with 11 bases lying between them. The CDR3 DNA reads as TGTGCCAGCAGTTTGGCGGGAGGGCATCAGCCCCAGCATTTT. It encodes CASSLAGGHQPQHF.

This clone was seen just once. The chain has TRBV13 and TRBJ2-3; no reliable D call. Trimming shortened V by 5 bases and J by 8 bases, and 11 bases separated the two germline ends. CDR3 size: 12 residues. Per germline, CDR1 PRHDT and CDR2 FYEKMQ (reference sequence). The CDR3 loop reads CASSKETSTQYF. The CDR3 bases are TGTGCCAGCAGCAAAGAAACTTCTACGCAGTATTTT. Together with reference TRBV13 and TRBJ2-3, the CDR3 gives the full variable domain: AAGVIQSPRHLIKEKRETATLKCYPIPRHDTVYWYQQGPGQDPQFLISFYEKMQSDKGSIPDRFSAQQFSDYHSELNMSSLELGDSALYFCASSKETSTQYFGPGTRLTVL.

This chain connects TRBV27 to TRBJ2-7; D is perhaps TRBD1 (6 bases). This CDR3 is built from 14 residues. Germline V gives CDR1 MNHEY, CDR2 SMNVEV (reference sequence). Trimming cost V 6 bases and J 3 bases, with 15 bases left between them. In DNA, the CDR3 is TGTGCCAGCAGCCGAGGGGGAAGTGGCTACGAGCAGTACTTC. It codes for CASSRGGSGYEQYF.

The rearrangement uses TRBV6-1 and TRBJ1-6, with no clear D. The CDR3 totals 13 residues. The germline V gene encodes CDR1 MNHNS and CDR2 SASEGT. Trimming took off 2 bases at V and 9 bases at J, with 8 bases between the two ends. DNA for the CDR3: TGTGCCAGCAGTGAACGTGTGAGTTCACCCCTCCACTTT. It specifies CASSERVSSPLHF.

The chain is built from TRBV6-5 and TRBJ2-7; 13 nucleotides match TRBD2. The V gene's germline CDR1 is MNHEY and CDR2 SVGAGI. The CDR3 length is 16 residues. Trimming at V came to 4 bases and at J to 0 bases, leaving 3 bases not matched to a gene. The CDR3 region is CASSSTSGGASYEQYF. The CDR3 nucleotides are TGTGCCAGCAGTTCCACTAGCGGGGGGGCCTCCTACGAGCAGTACTTC.

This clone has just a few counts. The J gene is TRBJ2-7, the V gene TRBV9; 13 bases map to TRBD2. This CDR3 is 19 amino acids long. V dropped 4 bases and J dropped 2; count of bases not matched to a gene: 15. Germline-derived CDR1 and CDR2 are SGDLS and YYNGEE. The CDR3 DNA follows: TGTGCCAGCAGCTCCGGCTGGACTAGCGGGGGCCATTCCCCCTACGAGCAGTACTTC. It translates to CASSSGWTSGGHSPYEQYF.

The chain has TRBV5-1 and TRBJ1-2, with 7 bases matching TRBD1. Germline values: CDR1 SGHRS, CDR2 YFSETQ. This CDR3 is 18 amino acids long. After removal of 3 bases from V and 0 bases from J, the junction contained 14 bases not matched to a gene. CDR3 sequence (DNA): TGCGCCAGCAGCTCAAGGGGCCTTACAGGGGACGCTAACTATGGCTACACCTTC. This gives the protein CASSSRGLTGDANYGYTF.

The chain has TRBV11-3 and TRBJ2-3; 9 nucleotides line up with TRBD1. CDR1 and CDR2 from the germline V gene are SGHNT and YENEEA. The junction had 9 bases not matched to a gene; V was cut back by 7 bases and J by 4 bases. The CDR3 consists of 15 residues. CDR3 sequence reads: CASTVLGQGSDTQYF. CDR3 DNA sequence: TGTGCCAGCACCGTCCTGGGACAGGGCTCAGATACGCAGTATTTT.

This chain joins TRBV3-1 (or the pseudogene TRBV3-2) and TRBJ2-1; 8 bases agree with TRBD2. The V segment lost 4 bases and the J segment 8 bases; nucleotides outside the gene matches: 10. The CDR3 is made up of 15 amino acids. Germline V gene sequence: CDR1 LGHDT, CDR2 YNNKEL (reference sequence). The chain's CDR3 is CASSPPAGGGDEQFF. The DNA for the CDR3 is TGTGCCAGCAGCCCCCCAGCCGGGGGGGGAGATGAGCAGTTCTTC.

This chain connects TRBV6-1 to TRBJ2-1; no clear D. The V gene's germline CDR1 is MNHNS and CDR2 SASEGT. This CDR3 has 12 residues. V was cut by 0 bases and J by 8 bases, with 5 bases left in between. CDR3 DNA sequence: TGTGCCAGCAGTGAAGCGAGGTATGAGCAGTTCTTC. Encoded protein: CASSEARYEQFF.